The 21 T cell receptor beta chains below all came from one sample that was sequenced in a study of cytomegalovirus exposure and HLA in healthy donors. TCRdb's table, derived via immunoSEQ multiplex PCR, lists solely in-frame clones and lacks some. The sample has 130,000 to 150,000 clones, 85% to 90% seen once. The sample consisted of PBMCs. These receptors all come from a woman aged 18-29 years in good health and CMV-seropositive.

The chain links TRBV18 to TRBJ2-7; TRBD1 matches at 8 bases. Germline V gene sequence: CDR1 KGHSH, CDR2 LQKENI. This CDR3 comprises 13 residues. V was clipped by 5 bases and J by 9 bases; unmatched bases: 9. CDR3 sequence reads: CASSDTGGTGQYF. As DNA, the CDR3 is TGTGCCAGCTCAGACACAGGGGGAACCGGGCAGTACTTC.

The J gene is TRBJ2-7, the V gene TRBV7-8; D is unclear. Germline V lookup: CDR1 SGHVS, CDR2 FQNEAQ. The CDR3 extends over 11 amino acids. V gave up 1 base and J gave up 6 bases, with 4 bases separating them. CDR3 protein: CASSLVLEQYF. The CDR3 DNA reads TGTGCCAGCAGCTTAGTTCTCGAGCAGTACTTC.

This clone appeared once. The chain has TRBV9 and TRBJ2-7; 8 bases fit TRBD2. The CDR3 is made up of 15 amino acids. Germline V gene data show CDR1 as SGDLS and CDR2 as YYNGEE. With V trimmed by 0 bases and J by 6 bases, 8 bases remained unmatched. DNA for the CDR3: TGTGCCAGCAGCGTAGATGCGGGAGGTGGAGGCGAGCAGTACTTC. Encoded protein: CASSVDAGGGGEQYF.

The chain joins TRBV6-5 to TRBJ2-5; D may be TRBD1 (8 bases). CDR3 length: 14 amino acids. Germline CDR1 is MNHEY and CDR2 is SVGAGI. V lost 7 bases to trimming and J lost 6 bases, with 18 bases between them. The CDR3 sequence: CASNVGQGGKTQYF. CDR3 coding DNA: TGTGCCAGCAACGTAGGACAGGGAGGGAAGACCCAGTACTTC.

Notes on this clone: The sample carries other DNA sequences with the same CDR3. The chain recombines TRBV27 with TRBJ2-7; 8 bases agree with TRBD1. Losses at the gene ends were 5 bases for V and 4 bases for J; bases not matched to a gene: 7. CDR1 is MNHEY, CDR2 SMNVEV, per germline (reference sequence). This CDR3 contains 14 residues. CDR3 sequence (DNA): TGTGCCAGCAGTCCTTGGACAGGGAGGTACGAGCAGTACTTC. Protein product: CASSPWTGRYEQYF.

This rearrangement joins TRBV6-5 to TRBJ1-1; 7 nucleotides align to TRBD1. J gave up 0 bases and V 5 bases, and 6 bases lay outside the gene matches. The CDR3 covers 15 residues. Looked up from germline, CDR1 is MNHEY and CDR2 is SVGAGI. The CDR3 DNA reads as TGTGCCAGCAGTCACCCGGACAGGCTGAACACTGAAGCTTTCTTT. Protein: CASSHPDRLNTEAFF.

The chain carries TRBV28 and TRBJ2-1; the match to TRBD2 covers 7 bases. The germline V gene has CDR1 MDHEN and CDR2 SYDVKM. This CDR3 is 14 amino acids long. Losses at the gene ends were 0 bases for V and 9 bases for J; bases not matched to a gene: 5. The CDR3 bases are TGTGCCAGCAGTTTATGGGGCGGGAGTATTGAGCAGTTCTTC. Protein: CASSLWGGSIEQFF.

As DNA, the CDR3 is TGCAGCGTTGTTAACTTCCAAGAGACCCAGTACTTC. This translates into CSVVNFQETQYF. The rearrangement uses TRBV29-1 and TRBJ2-5; no clear D gene. Trimming stripped 4 bases from V and 1 base from J, with 7 bases between. From germline, CDR1 is SQVTM and CDR2 ANQGSEA. The CDR3 contains 12 residues. The full variable domain, completed using reference TRBV29-1 and TRBJ2-5, is SAVISQKPSRDICQRGTSLTIQCQVDSQVTMMFWYRQQPGQSLTLIATANQGSEATYESGFVIDKFPISRPNLTFSTLTVSNMSPEDSSIYLCSVVNFQETQYFGPGTRLLVL.

J is TRBJ2-5 and V is TRBV5-1; D remains unclear. The ends were cut back, 0 bases at V and 0 bases at J, with 9 bases in the middle. Germline CDR1 is SGHRS and CDR2 is YFSETQ. This CDR3 has 15 amino acids. The CDR3 nucleotides read TGCGCCAGCAGCTTGGGGTTACGGGACCAAGAGACCCAGTACTTC. It is translated as CASSLGLRDQETQYF. Combining the CDR3 with reference TRBV5-1 and TRBJ2-5 gives the whole variable domain KAGVTQTPRYLIKTRGQQVTLSCSPISGHRSVSWYQQTPGQGLQFLFEYFSETQRNKGNFPGRFSGRQFSNSRSEMNVSTLELGDSALYLCASSLGLRDQETQYFGPGTRLLVL.

V usage is TRBV28 and J usage is TRBJ2-7; TRBD1 agrees at 9 bases. V lost 5 bases to trimming and J lost 3 bases; unmatched junction nucleotides: 8. The CDR3 covers 15 residues. Germline values: CDR1 MDHEN, CDR2 SYDVKM. The CDR3 sequence is CASSLGQGLNYEQYF. In DNA, the CDR3 is TGTGCCAGCAGTCTCGGACAGGGGCTGAACTACGAGCAGTACTTC.

The chain links TRBV6-1 to TRBJ1-2, with D uncertain. Germline CDR1 and CDR2: MNHNS and SASEGT. The CDR3 is 15 residues long. V gave up 0 bases and J gave up 3 bases, with 11 bases separating them. The CDR3 DNA is TGTGCCAGCAGTGAAGCTGCCGGGGTGGACTATGGCTACACCTTC. Protein sequence: CASSEAAGVDYGYTF.

This clone was counted between two and nine times. In DNA, the CDR3 is TGTGCCAGCAGCCTGATCTGGTCTGCGGGCGGCTATGGCTACACCTTC. Residues: CASSLIWSAGGYGYTF. The chain joins TRBV5-8 to TRBJ1-2; no reliable D call. The CDR3 spans 16 residues. CDR1 is SGHTS, CDR2 YDEGEE, per germline. With 4 bases removed from V and 4 bases from J, the gap between germline ends came to 20 bases.

V is TRBV28 and J is TRBJ2-1; a weak D match, TRBD2 (6 bases). The V end was cut by 7 bases, the J end by 0 bases, with 10 bases between. This CDR3 is built from 14 residues. The germline V gene encodes CDR1 MDHEN and CDR2 SYDVKM. In nucleotides, the CDR3 is TGTGCCAGCAATGTGGGGGGCTCCTACAATGAGCAGTTCTTC. Protein product: CASNVGGSYNEQFF.

The genes are TRBV2 and TRBJ2-1, with D possibly being TRBD1 (6 bases). CDR3 length: 14 residues. V lost 2 bases, J lost 9 bases, and 14 bases lay in between. Germline assignment: CDR1 SNHLY and CDR2 FYNNEI. The CDR3 reads CASSESEGQPEQFF. The CDR3 DNA follows: TGTGCCAGCAGTGAATCCGAGGGACAACCTGAGCAGTTCTTC.

This chain links TRBV7-6 with TRBJ2-1; 9 nucleotides align to TRBD2. The junction had 6 bases not matched to a gene; V was cut back by 5 bases and J by 1 base. Looked up from germline, CDR1 is SGHVS and CDR2 is FNYEAQ. The CDR3 sequence is 16 residues long. The CDR3 protein is CASSVGGRASYNEQFF. CDR3 nucleotide sequence: TGTGCCAGCAGCGTCGGCGGGAGGGCTTCCTACAATGAGCAGTTCTTC. The whole variable domain, filled in from reference TRBV7-6 and TRBJ2-1, reads GAGVSQSPRYKVTKRGQDVALRCDPISGHVSLYWYRQALGQGPEFLTYFNYEAQQDKSGLPNDRFSAERPEGSISTLTIQRTEQRDSAMYRCASSVGGRASYNEQFFGPGTRLTVL.

This clone came up a few times. The rearrangement uses TRBV10-3 and TRBJ2-5; D is undetermined. The germline V gene encodes CDR1 ENHRY and CDR2 SYGVKD. The V gene lost 3 bases and the J gene lost 5 bases, with 4 bases spanning the gap. The CDR3 sequence is 11 residues long. The CDR3 DNA reads as TGTGCCATCAGTGAATCGGAGACCCAGTACTTC. This sequence encodes CAISESETQYF.

The genes are TRBV7-2 and TRBJ2-7; weak D call: TRBD2 (6 bases). In germline, CDR1 is SGHTA, CDR2 FQGNSA. The CDR3 is made up of 13 amino acids. V shed 5 bases and J shed 0 bases, with 8 bases lying between them. CDR3 nucleotide sequence: TGTGCCAGCAGCGGGGGGTTCTCCTACGAGCAGTACTTC. The encoded protein is CASSGGFSYEQYF.

This chain links TRBV11-3 with TRBJ2-1, with D maybe TRBD2 (6 bases). V lost 3 bases, J lost 0 bases, and 15 bases lay in between. The V gene's germline CDR1 is SGHNT and CDR2 YENEEA. The CDR3 extends over 17 amino acids. Written as DNA, the CDR3 is TGTGCCAGCAGCTTTCAAATGGACTACAGCTCCTACAATGAGCAGTTCTTC. It translates to CASSFQMDYSSYNEQFF.

This sequence joins TRBV7-3 and TRBJ2-2; 8 bases are a match to TRBD2. The CDR3 is made up of 15 amino acids. Germline CDR1 and CDR2: SGHTA and FQGTGA. The junction had 5 bases not matched to a gene; V was cut back by 3 bases and J by 5 bases. CDR3 nucleotide sequence: TGTGCCAGCAGCTTCAGCGGGAGTAGGACCGGGGAGCTGTTTTTT. Protein: CASSFSGSRTGELFF.

The rearrangement uses TRBV28 and TRBJ1-2; 9 nucleotides agree with TRBD1. Trimming cost V 5 bases and J 8 bases; bases outside gene matches: 12. The length of the CDR3 is 15 residues. The germline V gene has CDR1 MDHEN and CDR2 SYDVKM. The chain's CDR3 is CASSLLGQGVGGYTF. In DNA, the CDR3 is TGTGCCAGCAGTCTCCTGGGACAGGGTGTGGGAGGCTACACCTTC.

This chain uses TRBV28 with TRBJ2-3, with 8 bases that match TRBD2. In germline, CDR1 is MDHEN, CDR2 SYDVKM. J lost 6 bases, V lost 2 bases, and 10 bases had no gene match. The CDR3 contains 16 residues. CDR3: CASSLINGRVADTQYF. DNA for the CDR3: TGTGCCAGCAGTTTAATCAACGGGAGGGTGGCGGATACGCAGTATTTT.